Listed here are 16 T cell receptor beta chains from one sample, sequenced in a study of T cells in Graves' hyperthyroidism and ophthalmopathy. Amplification of TCR beta CDR3 regions used RNA as the template. The TCR CDR3 first-round RT-PCR relied on the HTBI primer set. TCRdb passed the multiplex PCR reads through MiXCR, listing each CDR3 protein once. The data hold approximately 400,000 distinct CDR3 sequences, with more than 13% observed a single time. Sequencing was carried out using blood. Every receptor here comes from a woman aged 30 to 39 with Graves' hyperthyroidism.

This clonotype was seen ten or more times. The rearrangement joins TRBV20-1 to TRBJ2-7; 11 positions match TRBD2. The CDR3 sequence is 15 residues long. Trimming removed 3 bases from V and 2 bases from J; junction bases left unmatched: 6. Germline V lookup: CDR1 DFQATT, CDR2 SNEGSKA (reference sequence). The CDR3 region is CSARPTSGRPYEQYF. The CDR3 coding sequence is TGCAGTGCTAGGCCCACTAGCGGGAGACCCTACGAGCAGTACTTC.

Ten or more counts support this clonotype. This chain joins TRBV20-1 and TRBJ2-7; D is perhaps TRBD1 or TRBD2 (5 bases each). V lost 2 bases to trimming and J lost 5 bases, with 19 bases between them. This CDR3 has 15 amino acids. Germline V gives CDR1 DFQATT, CDR2 SNEGSKA (reference sequence). DNA of the CDR3: TGCAGTGCTAGACCCTCATATGGGGGTAGAGACGAGCAGTACTTC. It encodes CSARPSYGGRDEQYF.

Comments on this clonotype: Being one base from a much bigger clone, this may be a read error. The gene calls are TRBV6-1 and TRBJ2-7; D is uncertain. CDR1 is MNHNS and CDR2 is SASEGT in the germline V gene. The CDR3 has 12 residues. Trimming pared 3 bases from V and 3 bases from J, leaving 6 bases between. DNA of the CDR3: TGTGCCAGCAGTGACTGGGGCTACGAGCAGTACTTC. Protein product: CASSDWGYEQYF.

This clonotype was observed a few times. The rearrangement links TRBV20-1 to TRBJ1-1; D is uncertain. CDR3 size: 13 residues. CDR1 DFQATT and CDR2 SNEGSKA come from the germline V gene (reference sequence). The CDR3 nucleotides are TGCAGCGTCCTAGGAGGGTCGAACACTGAAGCTTTCTTT. It translates to CSVLGGSNTEAFF.

This clonotype was seen more than once but under ten times. This rearrangement joins TRBV3-1 to TRBJ2-7; D is ambiguous. The V and J ends lost 5 bases and 7 bases respectively, with 9 bases between them. Germline CDR1 LGHDT, CDR2 YNNKEL (reference sequence). The CDR3 extends over 11 amino acids. Written as DNA, the CDR3 is TGTGCCAGCAGCACCCTGGGAGAGCAGTACTTC. It is translated as CASSTLGEQYF.

This clonotype has a handful of counts. The chain joins TRBV20-1 to TRBJ1-2; D is uncertain. Trimming cost V 1 base and J 13 bases, with 13 bases left between them. The CDR3 is made up of 11 amino acids. Germline V gene sequence: CDR1 DFQATT, CDR2 SNEGSKA (reference sequence). Here the CDR3 reads CSARVPGGGTF. Written as DNA, the CDR3 is TGCAGTGCTAGAGTTCCAGGAGGTGGCACCTTC.

V and J are TRBV19 and TRBJ2-3, with 7 bases aligning to TRBD1. The CDR3 is 13 amino acids. Germline V CDR1 and CDR2: LNHDA, SQIVND (reference sequence). V dropped 4 bases and J dropped 8; count of bases not matched to a gene: 6. CDR3 sequence (DNA): TGTGCCAGTAGTAGCACTACAGGGGTTACGCAGTATTTT. Its translation is CASSSTTGVTQYF.

This clonotype was detected a few times. This rearrangement joins TRBV2 to TRBJ2-1; the D is unclear. The V end lost 10 bases, the J end lost 4 bases, and 14 bases lay between the germline ends. The CDR3 is 13 residues long. Germline-derived CDR1 and CDR2 are SNHLY and FYNNEI. CDR3 in DNA: TGTGCCATACCGTGGCCAGGATACAATGAGCAGTTCTTC. The encoded protein is CAIPWPGYNEQFF. The full variable domain, with the rest looked up from reference TRBV2 and TRBJ2-1, is EPEVTQTPSHQVTQMGQEVILRCVPISNHLYFYWYRQILGQKVEFLVSFYNNEISEKSEIFDDQFSVERPDGSNFTLKIRSTKLEDSAMYFCAIPWPGYNEQFFGPGTRLTVL.

This clonotype has just a few counts. The genes are TRBV19 and TRBJ2-3, with D hard to call. Germline V gene sequence: CDR1 LNHDA, CDR2 SQIVND (reference sequence). The CDR3 consists of 14 residues. The V and J ends lost 4 bases and 0 bases respectively, with 8 bases between them. The CDR3 sequence is CASSRLPSTDTQYF. In DNA form, the CDR3 reads TGTGCCAGTAGTAGGCTACCTAGCACAGATACGCAGTATTTT.

This clonotype was seen a handful of times. The J gene is TRBJ2-5, the V gene TRBV10-1, with D perhaps matching TRBD1 (5 bases). V lost 2 bases and J 2 bases, leaving 9 bases between the germline ends. Germline CDR1 WNHNN, CDR2 SYGVQD (reference sequence). CDR3 length: 14 residues. The CDR3 DNA sequence: TGCGCCAGCAGTGAGGGCCGGACACAAGAGACCCAGTACTTC. Amino acids: CASSEGRTQETQYF.

The chain has TRBV5-1 and TRBJ1-4; D is unclear. V was pared by 0 bases and J by 2 bases, with 11 bases between. Germline V gene lookup returns CDR1 SGHRS and CDR2 YFSETQ. The CDR3 has 16 residues. This CDR3 reads CASSLGGKRTNEKLFF. The CDR3 DNA is TGCGCCAGCAGCTTGGGGGGTAAAAGGACTAATGAAAAACTGTTTTTT.

V and J are TRBV4-1 and TRBJ2-3; 8 bases line up with TRBD2. The CDR3 is 17 residues long. Per germline, CDR1 MGHRA and CDR2 YSYEKL. J gave up 2 bases and V 3 bases, and 10 bases lay outside the gene matches. CDR3 residues: CASSQGPLAGLTDTQYF. The CDR3 DNA is TGCGCCAGCAGCCAGGGACCCCTAGCGGGCCTCACAGATACGCAGTATTTT.

Many counts were recorded for this clonotype. The rearrangement uses TRBV5-5 and TRBJ1-1; 11 positions agree with TRBD1. The V and J ends lost 1 base and 5 bases, in that order; junction bases with no gene match: 4. CDR1 is SGHKS, CDR2 YYEKEE, per germline (reference sequence). The CDR3 has 15 amino acids. CDR3 region: CASSLWGQGGTEAFF. CDR3 bases: TGTGCCAGCAGCTTGTGGGGACAGGGGGGGACTGAAGCTTTCTTT.

This clonotype was seen just once. The chain employs TRBV5-1 and TRBJ1-1; TRBD1 matches 8 bases. Germline lookup yields CDR1 SGHRS and CDR2 YFSETQ. V lost 7 bases to trimming and J lost 0 bases; unmatched junction nucleotides: 2. The length of the CDR3 is 13 residues. The CDR3 loop reads CASQGQVNTEAFF. The DNA for the CDR3 is TGCGCCAGCCAGGGACAGGTGAACACTGAAGCTTTCTTT.

This clonotype was counted many times. The V gene is TRBV6-1, the J gene TRBJ1-5; D ambiguous. There are 16 residues in the CDR3. CDR1 is MNHNS, CDR2 SASEGT, per germline. Trimming left V 8 bases short and J 0 bases short, with 17 bases between. CDR3 region: CASRGKDSDSNQPQHF. For the CDR3, the DNA is TGTGCCAGCCGCGGGAAGGACTCCGATAGCAATCAGCCCCAGCATTTT.

This clonotype was counted many times. The chain links TRBV11-2 to TRBJ1-1; TRBD1 matches 7 bases. This CDR3 spans 16 amino acids. With 0 bases clipped from V and 1 base from J, the junction kept 5 bases outside the gene matches. Germline-derived CDR1 and CDR2 are SGHAT and FQNNGV. In nucleotides, the CDR3 is TGTGCCAGCAGCTTAGAATGGGGACAGAAGAACACTGAAGCTTTCTTT. Its translation: CASSLEWGQKNTEAFF.